This T cell receptor beta chain is from a study of T-cell reconstitution after alpha-beta-depleted transplantation in children. Construction of the TCRbeta library involved unique molecular identifiers. TCRdb re-called the PCR reads with MiXCR, one entry per CDR3 protein. The sample has 100,000 or so distinct CDR3 sequences, 6% to 9% seen once. Study outcomes and limitations: A year had passed since transplant, and T-cell counts and diversity by then came mostly from newly produced T cells. Elevated TCRbeta diversity at day 60 was traced, in some patients, to surviving recipient T cells and thymic progenitors.

This clonotype is large within its sample. Antigen specificity is unknown. The sequencing here drew on PBMCs, taken before TCRalphabeta/CD19-depleted stem cell transplant. This sequence originates from a boy aged 2 to 9 with acute lymphoblastic leukemia, due to receive a stem cell transplant.

The CDR3 loop is CASSLEGSGGVASTDTQYF. The CDR3 DNA follows: TGTGCCAGCAGTTTGGAGGGAAGCGGGGGGGTCGCTAGCACAGATACGCAGTATTTT. V gene TRBV12-3 or TRBV12-4 combines with J gene TRBJ2-3; TRBD2 matches 10 bases. V lost 3 bases and J lost 0; bases outside the gene matches: 12. This CDR3 contains 19 residues.